This TCR beta chain is from a study of early T cells in non-severe SARS-CoV-2 infection. In the study overall: RNA in bulk from unsorted whole blood was sequenced, and chains were unpaired.

In the library, individual cDNA molecules carried attached unique molecular identifiers. MiXCR, applied by TCRdb to the 5' RACE reads, yields one record per CDR3 protein. The table lists 50,000 or so distinct CDR3 sequences, around 14% of them singletons, with about 9.1% in the top ten. Trimming removed 3 bases from V and 6 bases from J, with 7 bases in between. Germline CDR1 reads MNHEY; CDR2 reads SVGEGT. This CDR3 is built from 12 residues. In regard to this clonotype: Its antigen is undetermined.

Overall study findings and caveats: The matching step, a VDJdb search, favored anti-spike CD8 responses and missed private and CD4 specificities.

The material was whole blood, obtained at baseline. The chain couples TRBV6-2 or TRBV6-3 to TRBJ2-3; possibly TRBD1 for D (5 bases). The clonotype was recovered from an adult who was a healthcare worker with PCR-confirmed SARS-CoV-2 infection or an uninfected control (not recorded which). The CDR3 nucleotides read TGTGCCAGCAGTTATCAGGGTGATACGCAGTATTTT. Encoded protein: CASSYQGDTQYF.